The 9 T cell receptor beta chains below come from one sample, sequenced in a study of cytomegalovirus exposure and HLA in healthy donors. The PCR ran on 60 Vbeta and 13 Jbeta primers. Produced via immunoSEQ multiplex PCR; TCRdb's table is partial and in-frame only. The sample comprises over 80,000 clones, about 67% of which are singletons, and approximately 15% rests with the top ten. The sequenced material came from PBMCs. These receptors originate from a woman under 30 in good health and CMV-seropositive.

The J gene is TRBJ2-1, the V gene TRBV2; 10 bases align to TRBD2. Germline V gene lookup returns CDR1 SNHLY and CDR2 FYNNEI. With 5 bases clipped from V and 6 bases from J, the junction kept 10 bases outside the gene matches. The CDR3 totals 16 residues. The CDR3 is CASSKVRLAGANEQFF. The DNA for the CDR3 is TGTGCCAGCAGTAAGGTGCGGCTAGCGGGAGCCAATGAGCAGTTCTTC.

This clone was detected only a few times. The rearrangement links TRBV25-1 to TRBJ2-7; no clear D gene. Per the germline V gene, CDR1 is MGHDK and CDR2 is SYGVNS. The CDR3 length is 13 residues. Deletions cut 5 bases from V and 4 bases from J, with 12 bases between. The CDR3 loop is CASSLGIGYEQYF. In DNA form, the CDR3 reads TGTGCCAGCAGTTTAGGTATCGGGTACGAGCAGTACTTC.

This clone was found a few times. The genes are TRBV6-6 and TRBJ1-2, with TRBD1 identical over 7 bases. Germline assignment: CDR1 MNHNY and CDR2 SVGAGI (reference sequence). J was trimmed by 4 bases and V by 5 bases; bases with no gene match: 7. The CDR3 is 14 amino acids. The CDR3 DNA follows: TGTGCCAGCAGTCCCGGGACAGTTATCTATGGCTACACCTTC. Translation gives CASSPGTVIYGYTF.

This chain joins TRBV7-3 and TRBJ2-1; 7 bases line up with TRBD1. The junction had 5 bases not matched to a gene; V was cut back by 0 bases and J by 3 bases. CDR3 length: 16 amino acids. Per germline, CDR1 SGHTA and CDR2 FQGTGA. The CDR3 DNA reads as TGTGCCAGCAGCTTAACCTCGGGACAGATCTACAATGAGCAGTTCTTC. This translates into CASSLTSGQIYNEQFF.

This clone occurred a few times. The J gene is TRBJ2-1, the V gene TRBV15; 9 nucleotides align to TRBD2. The V gene's germline CDR1 is LNHNV and CDR2 YYDKDF (reference sequence). The trim removed 4 bases at V and 7 bases at J, leaving 11 bases unmatched. CDR3 length: 16 residues. The CDR3 region has the DNA TGTGCCACCAGCACGAAATTAGCGGGAGAGTTAAATGAGCAGTTCTTC. This codes for CATSTKLAGELNEQFF.

This chain uses TRBV7-9 with TRBJ2-5; 9 bases fit TRBD2. Looked up from germline, CDR1 is SEHNR and CDR2 is FQNEAQ (reference sequence). Trimming cost V 0 bases and J 5 bases; bases outside gene matches: 7. The CDR3 totals 16 residues. The CDR3 is CASSLAQAGGRETQYF. As DNA, the CDR3 is TGTGCCAGCAGCTTAGCGCAAGCGGGAGGCCGGGAGACCCAGTACTTC.

The rearrangement joins TRBV4-2 to TRBJ1-2; D possibly corresponds to TRBD1 (6 bases). CDR1 is LGHNA, CDR2 YNFKEQ, per germline. V was cut by 0 bases and J by 8 bases, with 19 bases left in between. The CDR3 extends over 16 amino acids. The DNA of the CDR3 is TGTGCCAGCAGCCAAGATTTTTCTGGACAGCTTGGAGGCTACACCTTC. Its protein product is CASSQDFSGQLGGYTF.

The CDR3 loop reads CASGLSSGGATDTQYF. The DNA for the CDR3 is TGTGCTAGTGGTTTGAGTAGCGGGGGGGCTACAGATACGCAGTATTTT. This chain uses TRBV12-5 with TRBJ2-3; 11 bases match TRBD2. The CDR3 sequence is 16 residues long. Per the germline V gene, CDR1 is LGHNT and CDR2 is FRNRAP. V lost 2 bases and J lost 3; bases outside the gene matches: 4. The variable domain in full, completed from reference TRBV12-5 and TRBJ2-3, reads DARVTQTPRHKVTEMGQEVTMRCQPILGHNTVFWYRQTMMQGLELLAYFRNRAPLDDSGMPKDRFSAEMPDATLATLKIQPSEPRDSAVYFCASGLSSGGATDTQYFGPGTRLTVL.

This chain connects TRBV6-1 to TRBJ1-1; D gene uncertain. V shed 2 bases and J shed 5 bases, with 12 bases lying between them. This CDR3 is built from 14 residues. Germline V gene sequence: CDR1 MNHNS, CDR2 SASEGT. The CDR3 is CASSETRVGTEAFF. DNA for the CDR3: TGTGCCAGCAGTGAAACGAGGGTAGGGACTGAAGCTTTCTTT.